This TCR delta chain was recorded in a study of Vδ1+ human thymocytes. Findings of the study overall: Thymic TRG and TRD repertoires appeared highly polyclonal.

RNA was extracted from the cells and then reverse transcribed. Pooled V-gene forward primers with one constant-region reverse primer generated the CDR3 amplicons by multiplex PCR. TCRdb redid clone calling on the multiplex PCR reads using CATT. Of around 60,000 delta-chain clones listed, more than 12% are singletons. On this clone itself: Its antigen is not known.

J was trimmed by 1 base and V by 3 bases; bases with no gene match: 7. CDR1 is TSWWSYY and CDR2 is QGS in the germline V gene. The CDR3 runs 17 residues. This chain joins TRDV1 and TRDJ1; 11 nucleotides agree with TRDD3. Sequencing was carried out using Vdelta1+ gamma-delta thymocytes from the thymus. Subset denoted: FACS-sorted CD3+ TCRalphabeta- TCRVdelta1+ TCRVdelta2- thymocytes. This clonotype originated in a girl under three years old who had congenital heart surgery. CDR3 nucleotides: TGTGCTCTTGGGGAGATAAGTGGGGGATACGGCACCGATAAACTCATCTTT. It specifies CALGEISGGYGTDKLIF.